This T cell receptor beta chain was identified during a study of molecular identifiers for immune sequencing clone quantification. Study observations and caveats: Barcodes shared by identical TCR molecules could lead to underestimated sizes of highly expanded clones. A single cell's spiked Jurkat TCR RNA was reportedly detectable among about a million naive cells.

Previously reported methods and listed TCR primers produced the bulk TCR libraries. TCRdb processed the PCR reads anew with MiXCR; each CDR3 protein has one entry. The table includes approximately 550,000 distinct CDR3 sequences, under 30% detected once. This clonotype has ten or more counts. The target antigen is unknown. The ends lost 5 bases at V and 7 bases at J; junction bases unmatched: 6. CDR1 is SGHVS and CDR2 is FNYEAQ in the germline V gene. The CDR3 contains 15 residues. The sample was naive CD8+ T cells from blood, with Jurkat cell RNA spiked in. Subset defined: FACS-sorted CD8+CD4-CCR7+CD45RA+ naive T cells. J is TRBJ1-5 and V is TRBV7-6; 12 nucleotides line up with TRBD1. The TCR comes from a human donor in good health. Some libraries in this study had Jurkat cell RNA spiked in. The DNA for the CDR3 is TGTGCCAGCAGCGCTGGGACAGGGGGCGGCCAGCCCCAGCATTTT. Its translation is CASSAGTGGGQPQHF.